This entry concerns a single T cell receptor (beta chain). The antigen remains undetermined. The CDR3 extends over 24 amino acids. Trimming took 7 bases from V and 7 from J, leaving 50 bases between them. The germline CDR1 and CDR2 sequences are MNHEY and SVGEGT. The data derive from a study of post-analysis software for immune sequencing data. Notes on the study in general: Those with multiple sclerosis, the patient group, showed significantly lower normalized Chao1 diversity than controls. Pronounced co-clustering by F measure was evident among identically batched samples. Patients had higher frequencies than controls of five TRBV segments, including TRBV5-6, TRBV5-1 and TRBV20-1.

Prepared libraries of TCR beta cDNA carried unique molecular identifiers. TCRdb re-called the PCR reads with MiXCR, one entry per CDR3 protein. The data show about 770,000 distinct CDR3 sequences, more than 45% seen once. The genes are TRBV6-2 or TRBV6-3 and TRBJ2-7; no reliable D call. The sample taken for sequencing was blood. This receptor was identified in a girl aged 10 to 17 with multiple sclerosis. The CDR3, as DNA: TGTGCCAGCACCGACCGGTGGACCGATGAGGCCACCTCTGGAAACACCATATATTGTGGAGAGCAGTACTTC. This sequence encodes CASTDRWTDEATSGNTIYCGEQYF.